These T cell receptor beta chains were read from a single sample in a study of CD8 T cells in ankylosing spondylitis. One entry per CDR3 protein results from TCRdb running MiXCR on the 5' RACE reads. This table has approximately 400,000 distinct CDR3 sequences, 17% appearing once. Sequenced material: blood, either unsorted or a sorted T cell fraction (not recorded which). Source of these receptors: a male donor with ankylosing spondylitis. Both conserved end residues are trimmed from each CDR3.

v_call	j_call	cdr3_aa
TRBV7-3	TRBJ1-5	ASSLSWEGQGIYQPQH
TRBV12-3/TRBV12-4	TRBJ1-3	ASSLDPNAIY
TRBV11-3	TRBJ2-4	ASSLGVRVAKNIQY
TRBV6-1	TRBJ1-5	ATQDRAVGPQH
TRBV5-6	TRBJ1-2	ASSASEGSGYT
TRBV19	TRBJ2-5	ASSIGGEETQY
TRBV29-1	TRBJ2-1	SVAAGTSSGEQF
TRBV18	TRBJ1-1	ASSPGGLNTEAF
TRBV5-1	TRBJ2-7	ASGQQAYEQY
TRBV20-1	TRBJ1-3	SARGDRDPPSGNTIY
TRBV9	TRBJ1-6	ASSVGDRGSSPLH
TRBV10-3	TRBJ2-1	AISESDNLRDEQF
TRBV20-1	TRBJ1-6	SAARLTYNSPLH
TRBV18	TRBJ1-1	ASSRAGTAEAF
TRBV5-1	TRBJ2-3	ASSLGLAGGPTDTQY
TRBV12-3/TRBV12-4	TRBJ2-5	ASSLRALGGETQY
TRBV18	TRBJ2-5	ASSRRSGEGTQY
TRBV20-1	TRBJ2-5	SAHLTSGQETQY
TRBV2	TRBJ2-5	ASSEAGETQY
TRBV4-1	TRBJ2-7	ASSQGTAGPYEQY
TRBV12-3/TRBV12-4	TRBJ2-5	ASSPRIAPRETQY
TRBV7-3	TRBJ2-2	ASSLLGGAVSGELF
TRBV7-9	TRBJ2-1	ASSSGQPLGNEQF
TRBV20-1	TRBJ2-3	SAGRDTSTDTQY
TRBV7-9	TRBJ1-1	ASSTSRQQGRAF
TRBV20-1	TRBJ1-1	TPGHDYTEAF
TRBV11-2	TRBJ2-7	ASSSPGGSRGEQY
TRBV6-1	TRBJ2-4	ASSPPLRSGSKNIQY
TRBV12-3/TRBV12-4	TRBJ2-7	ASSLQGAPKHYEQY
TRBV5-1	TRBJ2-1	ASTRGGSSYNEQF
TRBV4-2	TRBJ1-1	ASSQEPGGGWTEAF
TRBV12-3/TRBV12-4	TRBJ2-1	ASKWLTSGGSEQF
TRBV12-3/TRBV12-4	TRBJ1-1	ASSETRVGTF
TRBV28	TRBJ1-5	ASSSVAGLSNQPQH
TRBV24-1	TRBJ2-5	ATSAGRGQETQY
TRBV11-2	TRBJ2-5	ASSLGSAGGETQY
TRBV7-2	TRBJ1-3	ASSLVDRRSGNTIY
TRBV5-6	TRBJ2-3	ASSLWQTQSDTQY
TRBV20-1	TRBJ2-5	SARRLRGLEETQY
TRBV29-1	TRBJ2-5	SVEKGSETQY
TRBV21-1	TRBJ1-5	ASSKTSISNQPQH
TRBV20-1	TRBJ2-3	SARVSRRDRGQTDTQY
TRBV10-3	TRBJ2-5	AISDNSRETQY
TRBV20-1	TRBJ2-5	SAELQETQY
TRBV18	TRBJ1-6	ASSPPSQGAYSPLH
TRBV12-3/TRBV12-4	TRBJ2-5	ASSIAGTGQETQY
TRBV7-3	TRBJ2-7	ASSLTSKRAGGGYEQY
TRBV12-3/TRBV12-4	TRBJ2-5	ASQVYGAQETQY
TRBV5-1	TRBJ1-5	ASSLDRAGGQPQH
TRBV20-1	TRBJ2-1	SARDRVGQSSYNEQF
TRBV3-1	TRBJ1-1	ASSQGGPDTEAF
TRBV20-1	TRBJ2-1	SAAPGQGYNEQF
TRBV7-9	TRBJ2-1	ASTSQGYNEQF
TRBV7-8	TRBJ2-1	ASSLKDWGNEQF
TRBV20-1	TRBJ2-5	SASGVELVQETQY
TRBV4-2	TRBJ2-1	ASSPRRTSGGYNEQF
TRBV12-3/TRBV12-4	TRBJ2-2	ASSLPGPTNTGELF
TRBV20-1	TRBJ2-7	SARMGGTNSYEQY